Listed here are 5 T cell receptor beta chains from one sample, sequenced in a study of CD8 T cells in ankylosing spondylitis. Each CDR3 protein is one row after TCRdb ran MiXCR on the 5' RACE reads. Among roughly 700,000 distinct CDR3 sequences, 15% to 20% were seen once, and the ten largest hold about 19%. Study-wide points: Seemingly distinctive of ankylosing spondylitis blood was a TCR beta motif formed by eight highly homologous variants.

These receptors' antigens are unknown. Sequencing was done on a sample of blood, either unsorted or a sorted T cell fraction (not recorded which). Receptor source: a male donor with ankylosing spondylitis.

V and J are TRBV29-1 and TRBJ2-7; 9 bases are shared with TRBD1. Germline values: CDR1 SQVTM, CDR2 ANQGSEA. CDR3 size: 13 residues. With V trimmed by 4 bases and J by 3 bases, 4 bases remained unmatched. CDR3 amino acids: CSVGGTGFYEQYF. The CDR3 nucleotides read TGCAGCGTTGGTGGGACAGGGTTCTACGAGCAGTACTTC.

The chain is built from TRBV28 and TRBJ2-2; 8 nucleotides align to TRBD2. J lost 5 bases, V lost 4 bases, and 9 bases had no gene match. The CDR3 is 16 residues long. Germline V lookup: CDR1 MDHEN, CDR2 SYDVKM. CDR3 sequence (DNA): TGTGCCAGCAGTTCCTTAGCGGGGTGGAGGACCGGGGAGCTGTTTTTT. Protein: CASSSLAGWRTGELFF.

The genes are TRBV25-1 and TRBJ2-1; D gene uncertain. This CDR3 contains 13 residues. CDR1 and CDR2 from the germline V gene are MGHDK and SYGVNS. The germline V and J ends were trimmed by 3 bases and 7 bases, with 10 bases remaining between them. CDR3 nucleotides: TGTGCCAGCAGTGAGCCTACCGGTAATGAGCAGTTCTTC. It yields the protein CASSEPTGNEQFF.

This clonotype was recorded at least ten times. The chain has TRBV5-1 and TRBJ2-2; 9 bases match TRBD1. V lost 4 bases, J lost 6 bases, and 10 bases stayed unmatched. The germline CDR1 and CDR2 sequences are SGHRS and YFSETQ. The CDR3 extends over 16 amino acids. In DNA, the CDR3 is TGCGCCAGCAGCACGCCGGGACAGGGTTCGTCCGGGGAGCTGTTTTTT. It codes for CASSTPGQGSSGELFF.

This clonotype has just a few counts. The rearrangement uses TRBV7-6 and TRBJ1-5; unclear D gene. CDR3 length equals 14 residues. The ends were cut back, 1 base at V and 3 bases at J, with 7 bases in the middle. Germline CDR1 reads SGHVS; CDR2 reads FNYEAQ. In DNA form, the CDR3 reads TGTGCCAGCAGCTTAGAACGAAACAATCAGCCCCAGCATTTT. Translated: CASSLERNNQPQHF.